These T cell receptor beta chains were read from a single sample in a study of blood T cell repertoires in COVID-19. This table comes from immunoSEQ multiplex PCR, and its TCRdb copy is limited to in-frame clones, with some not included. The table shows about 140,000 clones, with around 81% occurring only once. The sample consisted of peripheral blood. These receptors came from a human donor in a cohort sampled during active COVID-19. Both conserved end residues are part of each CDR3. Rows give clone size only sometimes, using once, few, many, or a class for an expanded clone.

v_call clone_size cdr3_aa
TRBV5-1 NA CASSLSGQVWEQYF
TRBV27 NA CASSGTNDYGYTF
TRBV7-2 once CASSLGGLAGGGANVLTF
TRBV6-5 NA CASSYFDGGETQYF
TRBV7-8 NA CASSRPGTTGNTGELFF
TRBV5-4 NA CASSLVQTNTEAFF
TRBV7-2 NA CASSRDLTGSIQYF
TRBV6-1 NA CASSEAERTIYYNEQFF
TRBV10-1 once CASGDRGFWGNQPQHF
TRBV10-3 NA CAISESGITGNEQFF
TRBV6-2/TRBV6-3 NA CASSSVDRPTNEKLFF
TRBV10-2 NA CASGSGAGGPSEQYF
TRBV7-2 NA CASSARDTFYEQYF
TRBV2 NA CASTFAGNQPQHF
TRBV4-2 NA CASSQERSPGLAGGSYEQYF
TRBV3-1/TRBV3-2 NA CASSQEVNMNTGELFF
TRBV5-8 many CASSLGFARGREPQHF
TRBV9 once CASSVDPGQLNTEAFF
TRBV18 NA CASSPVSGSSYNEQFF
TRBV27 NA CASSLGGGVETQYF
TRBV23-1 NA CASREAEQYF
TRBV3-1/TRBV3-2 NA CASSQVGQNYGYTF
TRBV12-3/TRBV12-4 once CASSLRSGYGYTF
TRBV7-6 once CASSRTGQSNTEAFF
TRBV20-1 NA CSASVGLVAFF
TRBV9 NA CASSSPSGSWETQYF
TRBV11-3 NA CASSLGTGGADEQFF
TRBV7-7 NA CASSLAGTGEGNEQFF
TRBV7-9 NA CASSPNLSGRSYEQYF
TRBV6-5 NA CASSYSAEQYF
TRBV28 few CASKLAGEAYEQYF
TRBV19 NA CASSMWETTVYGYTF
TRBV18 NA CASSPTGGLGHNEQFF
TRBV5-1 NA CASSLNGGGVYEQYF
TRBV7-2 NA CASSPGLAGARGLF